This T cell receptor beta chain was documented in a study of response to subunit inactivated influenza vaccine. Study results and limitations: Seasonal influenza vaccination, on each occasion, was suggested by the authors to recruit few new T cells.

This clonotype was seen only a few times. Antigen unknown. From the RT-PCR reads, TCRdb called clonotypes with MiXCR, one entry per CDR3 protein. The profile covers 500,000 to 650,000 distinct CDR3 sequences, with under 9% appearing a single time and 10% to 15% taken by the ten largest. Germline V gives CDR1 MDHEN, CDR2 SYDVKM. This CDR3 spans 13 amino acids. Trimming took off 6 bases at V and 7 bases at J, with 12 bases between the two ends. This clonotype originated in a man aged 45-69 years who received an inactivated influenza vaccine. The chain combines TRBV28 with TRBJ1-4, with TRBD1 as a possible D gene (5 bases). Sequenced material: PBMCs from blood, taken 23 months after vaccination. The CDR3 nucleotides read TGTGCCAGCAGGTTCCAGGGCGGTGAAAAACTGTTTTTT. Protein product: CASRFQGGEKLFF.